This TCR beta chain was sequenced for a study of control samples from healthy donors and cancer patients. The CDR3 is made up of 17 amino acids. V gave up 4 bases and J gave up 0 bases; unmatched junction bases: 4. Germline assignment: CDR1 MDHEN and CDR2 SYDVKM. TCRdb's copy holds only in-frame clones and misses some; the assay was immunoSEQ multiplex PCR. The table lists 100,000 or so clones, 80% to 90% of them singletons, with about 8% in the top ten. The sequencing sample was made of blood. This chain joins TRBV28 and TRBJ2-6, with 9 bases matching TRBD1. The TCR sequence derives from a man aged 30 to 45 in good health. Here the CDR3 reads CASSSGTGSSGANVLTF. The CDR3 region has the DNA TGTGCCAGCAGTTCCGGGACAGGGAGCTCTGGGGCCAACGTCCTGACTTTC.